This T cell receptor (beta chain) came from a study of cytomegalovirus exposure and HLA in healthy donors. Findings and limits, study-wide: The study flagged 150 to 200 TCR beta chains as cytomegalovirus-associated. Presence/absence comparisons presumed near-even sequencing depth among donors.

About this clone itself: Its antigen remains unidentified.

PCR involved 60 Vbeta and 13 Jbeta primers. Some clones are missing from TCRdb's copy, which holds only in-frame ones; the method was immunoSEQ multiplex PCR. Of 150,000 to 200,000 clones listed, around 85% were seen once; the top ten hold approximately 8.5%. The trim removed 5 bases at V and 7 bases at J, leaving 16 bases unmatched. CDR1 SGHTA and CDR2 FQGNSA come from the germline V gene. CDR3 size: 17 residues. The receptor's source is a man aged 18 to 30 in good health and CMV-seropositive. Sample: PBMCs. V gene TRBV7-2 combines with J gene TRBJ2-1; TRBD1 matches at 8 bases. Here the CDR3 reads CASSLRGARGLSNEQFF. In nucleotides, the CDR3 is TGTGCCAGCAGCCTAAGGGGGGCCAGGGGGCTATCGAATGAGCAGTTCTTC.